One sample yielded the 2 T cell receptor beta chains listed below, sequenced in a study of blood T cells in healthy people across ages. It was with a sample-barcoded 5' primer and a J-beta primer mix that a second PCR of roughly 7 to 12 cycles was run. TCRdb re-derived calls from the 5' RACE reads in MiXCR, one entry per CDR3 protein. Here the sample spans approximately 880,000 distinct CDR3 sequences, roughly 48% being singletons. Sequenced material: blood. These receptor sequences come from a man aged 30 to 45 in good health.

The chain recombines TRBV9 with TRBJ1-4; D unclear. The germline gives CDR1 SGDLS, CDR2 YYNGEE. Trimming removed 4 bases at V and 0 bases at J, with 10 bases between. This CDR3 is built from 15 residues. CDR3 DNA: TGTGCCAGCAGCCCAACGTACGCAACTAATGAAAAACTGTTTTTT. Protein product: CASSPTYATNEKLFF.

The chain couples TRBV5-1 to TRBJ1-4; 7 nucleotides line up with TRBD1. The V segment lost 4 bases and the J segment 7 bases; nucleotides outside the gene matches: 10. Germline assignment: CDR1 SGHRS and CDR2 YFSETQ. CDR3 length equals 15 residues. In DNA form, the CDR3 reads TGCGCCAGCAGCCCGCTCAGGGGGAGTGGTGAAAAACTGTTTTTT. Amino acids: CASSPLRGSGEKLFF. Supplemented by reference TRBV5-1 and TRBJ1-4, the full variable domain reads KAGVTQTPRYLIKTRGQQVTLSCSPISGHRSVSWYQQTPGQGLQFLFEYFSETQRNKGNFPGRFSGRQFSNSRSEMNVSTLELGDSALYLCASSPLRGSGEKLFFGSGTQLSVL.